This T cell receptor (beta chain) was profiled in a study of T cells after yellow fever vaccination (dated by TCRdb to between 2018 and 2020). General notes on the study: The SMART-Seq v4 Ultra Low Input RNA kit was used to prepare libraries from fractions with low cell numbers. To track T-cell clones before and after primary and booster YFV17D yellow fever vaccination, bulk TCR alpha and beta repertoires were sequenced longitudinally. Two healthy male donors, one aged 18 to 29 and one aged 30 to 40 years, were included in the cohort. Bulk PBMC replicates and cell subsets were isolated from blood drawn at multiple timepoints before and after both primary and secondary immunization.

What the research found in general, with its limitations: The secondary T-cell response was weaker than the primary response but faster, peaking on day 5 instead of day 15. Because abundant contaminating clonotypes from the bulk population could be contained in FACS-sorted repertoires, computational filtering was required. A small share of clonotypes was detected in both CD4 and CD8 compartments, with the overlap likely arising from convergent recombination. Because only a couple of donors were included in the study, the extent to which the findings can be generalized is limited. Most clones expanded after primary vaccination (96% of CD4 and approximately 90% of CD8) were re-detected after the booster, suggesting that broad memory maintenance occurred.

The treatment or condition label for this specimen denotes: live attenuated yellow fever vaccine strain. At each blood-draw timepoint, two biological replicates of bulk PBMCs were collected. A standard Ficoll-Paque protocol was used to isolate PBMCs from peripheral blood. TriZol was used to extract RNA from bulk PBMCs, CD4 and CD8 fractions, and dextramer-positive and dextramer-negative fractions. For this clonotype: Its recognized antigen is unknown. No much larger clone exists at a distance of one base, and base qualities are not known.

TCR cDNA was made using 5'RACE template switching, a step that added a universal primer site and unique molecular identifiers. cDNA synthesis was primed from both the TCR alpha and TCR beta constant segments. Library amplification involved two PCR steps, and the second step added sample barcodes and sequencing adapters. Libraries were sequenced on Illumina HiSeq 2500 (2x100 bp) or NovaSeq (2x150 bp). In the source study's methods: Reads were demultiplexed and collapsed into UMI consensus sequences with MIGEC, and V(D)J alignment was performed with MiXCR. Vaccine-responding clonotypes were identified with edgeR using replicate PBMC samples, with FDR below 0.01 and a log2 fold change above 5 up to day 15 being required. Each bulk clonotype received a CD4 or CD8 identity based on whether the sequenced CD4 or CD8 repertoire contained that clonotype at higher abundance. Clones were called with MiXCR by TCRdb after fastp trimmed the public reads at Q25, and only in-frame beta chains were retained. Rows matching on CDR3 protein sequence are summarized as one entry with the most common DNA and genes. For this entry, the V and J calls and clone size follow TCRdb and not the study's own pipeline. Recorded for this sample are approximately 550,000 distinct CDR3 sequences; about 19% of them occurred a single time. Approximately 15% of the sample belongs to the ten largest clones.

The sequence came from a man younger than 45 who received the YFV17D yellow fever vaccine. The source material was PBMCs, sampled 15 days after the yellow fever booster vaccination.

The nucleotides read TGTGCCAGCAGCGACCGATCGGGACTAGCGTCTTACAATGAGCAGTTCTTC. It translates as CASSDRSGLASYNEQFF. Recombination connected TRBV11-3 to TRBJ2-1, with 10 bases matching TRBD2. In the germline V gene, CDR1 corresponds to SGHNT and CDR2 to YENEEA. Unmatched junction bases come to 11, with V trimmed by 5 bases and J by 4 bases. Including the terminal cysteine and phenylalanine, the CDR3 comprises 17 residues. This entry keeps only the CDR3 DNA: 51 bases, framed from base 1.